This T cell receptor (beta chain) was identified during a study of cytomegalovirus exposure and HLA in healthy donors. Looking at the study overall: Samples from HLA-typed donors yielded around 79 million unique TCRs in an early data release.

Study results and limitations: Accounts indicate the classifier identified cytomegalovirus status with strong specificity and sensitivity. There were reportedly fewer N-insertions in an Asian-associated ancestry cluster than the roughly 670-donor mean, in a later analysis.

Turning to this clone: Its target is not known.

Trimming left V 6 bases short and J 0 bases short, with 15 bases between. The CDR3 length is 16 residues. The V gene's germline CDR1 is SEHNR and CDR2 FQNEAQ (reference sequence). Primers for the PCR totalled 60 Vbeta and 13 Jbeta. Clones were read by immunoSEQ multiplex PCR, and TCRdb kept only the in-frame ones, dropping some. The repertoire includes about 210,000 clones, roughly 82% of them detected once, and approximately 6% sits in the top ten. Sequencing input: PBMCs. The TCR sequence derives from a man aged 40-49 years in good health and CMV-seropositive. V and J are TRBV7-9 and TRBJ2-1; TRBD2 is a possible D gene (6 bases). CDR3 in DNA: TGTGCCAGCAGGTTTGAGGGAGGAAACTCCTACAATGAGCAGTTCTTC. It yields the protein CASRFEGGNSYNEQFF.